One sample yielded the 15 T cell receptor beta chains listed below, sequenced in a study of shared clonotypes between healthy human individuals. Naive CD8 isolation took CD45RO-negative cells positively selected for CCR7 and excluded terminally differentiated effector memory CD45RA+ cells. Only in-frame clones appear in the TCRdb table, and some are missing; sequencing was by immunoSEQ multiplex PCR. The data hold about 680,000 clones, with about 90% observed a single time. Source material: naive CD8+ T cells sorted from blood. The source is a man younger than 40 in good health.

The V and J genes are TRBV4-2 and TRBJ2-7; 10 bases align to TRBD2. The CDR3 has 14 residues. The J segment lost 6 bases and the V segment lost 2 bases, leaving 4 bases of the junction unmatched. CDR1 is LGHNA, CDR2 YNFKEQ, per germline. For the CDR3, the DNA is TGTGCCAGCAGCCAACTAGCGGGAGAGGCCGAGCAGTACTTC. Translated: CASSQLAGEAEQYF.

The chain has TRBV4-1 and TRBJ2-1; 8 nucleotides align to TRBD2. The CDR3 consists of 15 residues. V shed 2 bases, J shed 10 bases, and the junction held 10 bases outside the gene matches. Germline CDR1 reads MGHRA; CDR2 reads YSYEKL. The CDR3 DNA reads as TGCGCCAGCAGCCAATTCGGGACTAGGATAGTCGAGCAGTTCTTC. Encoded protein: CASSQFGTRIVEQFF.

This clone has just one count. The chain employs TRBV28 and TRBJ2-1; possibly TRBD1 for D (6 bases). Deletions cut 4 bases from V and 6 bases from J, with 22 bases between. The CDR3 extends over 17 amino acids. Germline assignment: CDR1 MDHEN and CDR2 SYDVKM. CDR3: CASSSKTDSLVSNEQFF. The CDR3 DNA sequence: TGTGCCAGCAGTTCAAAAACGGACAGCCTAGTATCCAATGAGCAGTTCTTC. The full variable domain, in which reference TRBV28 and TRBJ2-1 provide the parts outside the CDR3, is DVKVTQSSRYLVKRTGEKVFLECVQDMDHENMFWYRQDPGLGLRLIYFSYDVKMKEKGDIPEGYSVSREKKERFSLILESASTNQTSMYLCASSSKTDSLVSNEQFFGPGTRLTVL.

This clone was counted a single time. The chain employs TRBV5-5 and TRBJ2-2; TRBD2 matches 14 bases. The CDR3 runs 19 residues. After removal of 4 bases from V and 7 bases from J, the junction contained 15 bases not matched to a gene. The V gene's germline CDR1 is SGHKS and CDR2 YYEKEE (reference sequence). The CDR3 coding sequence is TGTGCCAGCAGCCCACACAGACCGGGACTAGCGGGAGTAGGCGGGGAGCTGTTTTTT. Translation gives CASSPHRPGLAGVGGELFF.

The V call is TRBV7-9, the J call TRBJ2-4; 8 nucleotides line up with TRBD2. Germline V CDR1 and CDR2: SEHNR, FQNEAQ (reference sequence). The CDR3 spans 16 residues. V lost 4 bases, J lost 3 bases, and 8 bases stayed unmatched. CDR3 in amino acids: CASSSISGRGKNIQYF. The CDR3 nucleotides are TGTGCCAGCAGCTCCATCAGCGGGAGAGGCAAAAACATTCAGTACTTC.

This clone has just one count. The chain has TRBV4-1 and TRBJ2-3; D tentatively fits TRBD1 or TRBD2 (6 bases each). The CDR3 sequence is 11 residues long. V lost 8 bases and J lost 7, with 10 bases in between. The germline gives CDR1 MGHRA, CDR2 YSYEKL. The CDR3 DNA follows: TGCGCCAGCGGAGGGGGATATACGCAGTATTTT. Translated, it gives CASGGGYTQYF.

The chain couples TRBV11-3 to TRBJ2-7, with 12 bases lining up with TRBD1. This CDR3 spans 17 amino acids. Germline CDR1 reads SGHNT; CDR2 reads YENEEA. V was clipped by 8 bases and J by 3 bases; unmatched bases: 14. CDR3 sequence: CASGSGTGGVCRYEQYF. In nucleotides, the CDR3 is TGTGCCAGCGGGTCCGGGACAGGGGGCGTTTGTCGCTACGAGCAGTACTTC.

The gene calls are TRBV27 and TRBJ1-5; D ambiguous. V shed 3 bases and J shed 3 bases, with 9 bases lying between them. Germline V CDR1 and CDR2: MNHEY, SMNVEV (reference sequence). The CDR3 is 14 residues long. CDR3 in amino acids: CASSLADANQPQHF. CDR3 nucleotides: TGTGCCAGCAGTTTGGCGGACGCCAATCAGCCCCAGCATTTT.

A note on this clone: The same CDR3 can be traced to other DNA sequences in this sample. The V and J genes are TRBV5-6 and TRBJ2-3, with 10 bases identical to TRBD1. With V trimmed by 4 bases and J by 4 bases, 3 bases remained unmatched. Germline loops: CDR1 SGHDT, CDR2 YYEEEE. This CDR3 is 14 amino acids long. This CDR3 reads CASSLGQGADTQYF. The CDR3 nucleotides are TGTGCCAGCAGCCTCGGACAGGGGGCAGATACGCAGTATTTT.

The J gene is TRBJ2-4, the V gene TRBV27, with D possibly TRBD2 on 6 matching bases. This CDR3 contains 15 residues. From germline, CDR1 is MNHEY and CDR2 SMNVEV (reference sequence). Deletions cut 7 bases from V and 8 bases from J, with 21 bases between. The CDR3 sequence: CASIAVEGSGYIQYF. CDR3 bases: TGTGCCAGCATAGCCGTGGAGGGAAGTGGGTACATTCAGTACTTC.

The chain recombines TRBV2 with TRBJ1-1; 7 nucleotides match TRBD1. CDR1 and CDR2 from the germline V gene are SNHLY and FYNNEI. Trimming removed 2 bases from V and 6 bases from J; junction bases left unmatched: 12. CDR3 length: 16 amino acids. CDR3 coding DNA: TGTGCCAGCAGTGAATGGGTCACAGGGGTTAGGGCTGAAGCTTTCTTT. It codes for CASSEWVTGVRAEAFF.

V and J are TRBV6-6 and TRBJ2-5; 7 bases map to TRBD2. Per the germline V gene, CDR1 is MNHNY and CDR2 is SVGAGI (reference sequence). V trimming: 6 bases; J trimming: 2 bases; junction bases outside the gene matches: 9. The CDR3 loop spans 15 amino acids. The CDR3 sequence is CASSSMTSQQETQYF. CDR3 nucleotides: TGTGCCAGCAGCTCAATGACTAGCCAACAAGAGACCCAGTACTTC.

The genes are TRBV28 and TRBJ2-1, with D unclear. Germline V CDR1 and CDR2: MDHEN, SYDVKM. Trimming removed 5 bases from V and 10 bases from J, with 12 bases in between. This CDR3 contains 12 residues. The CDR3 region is CASSLPSGEQFF. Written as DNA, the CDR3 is TGTGCCAGCAGTCTCCCGTCTGGGGAGCAGTTCTTC.

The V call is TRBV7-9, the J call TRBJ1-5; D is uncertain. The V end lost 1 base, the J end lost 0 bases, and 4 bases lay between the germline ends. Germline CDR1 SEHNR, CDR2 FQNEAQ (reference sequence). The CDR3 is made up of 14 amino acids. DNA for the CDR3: TGTGCCAGCAGCTTAGATATTAGCAATCAGCCCCAGCATTTT. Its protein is CASSLDISNQPQHF.

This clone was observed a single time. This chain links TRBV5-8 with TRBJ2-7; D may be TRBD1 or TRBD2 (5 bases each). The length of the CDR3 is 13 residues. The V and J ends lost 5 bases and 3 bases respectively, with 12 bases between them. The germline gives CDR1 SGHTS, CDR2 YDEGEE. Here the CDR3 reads CASRDGTYYEQYF. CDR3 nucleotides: TGTGCCAGCAGGGATGGGACCTACTACGAGCAGTACTTC.